This T cell receptor (beta chain) was sequenced in a study of molecular identifiers for immune sequencing clone quantification. For the study at large: Naive CD8 RNA (about 19,000 or 110,000 cells) was divided into five aliquots, with four sequenced. Study-level results: In CMV-specific effectors, clones above 20 copies held over 99% of molecules; naive, under 1%. Reports indicate spiked Jurkat TCR RNA from one cell could be found among roughly 980,000 naive cells.

Trimming took 4 bases from V and 6 from J, leaving 13 bases between them. Germline-derived CDR1 and CDR2 are MGHRA and YSYEKL. The CDR3 loop spans 13 amino acids. A remark on this clonotype: Its cognate antigen is unknown.

TCRdb reprocessed the PCR reads with MiXCR, giving one entry per CDR3 protein. The sample consists of under 800,000 distinct CDR3 sequences, 25% of them appearing once. This rearrangement joins TRBV4-1 to TRBJ2-7; a weak D match, TRBD2 (6 bases). The sequenced material came from naive CD8+ T cells from blood, with Jurkat cell RNA spiked in. Documented subset: FACS-sorted CD8+CD4-CCR7+CD45RA+ naive T cells. The TCR comes from a human donor in good health. Some libraries in this study had Jurkat cell RNA spiked in. This CDR3 reads CASSRGRDSEQYF. The CDR3 DNA is TGCGCCAGCAGCCGCGGACGGGACTCCGAGCAGTACTTC.